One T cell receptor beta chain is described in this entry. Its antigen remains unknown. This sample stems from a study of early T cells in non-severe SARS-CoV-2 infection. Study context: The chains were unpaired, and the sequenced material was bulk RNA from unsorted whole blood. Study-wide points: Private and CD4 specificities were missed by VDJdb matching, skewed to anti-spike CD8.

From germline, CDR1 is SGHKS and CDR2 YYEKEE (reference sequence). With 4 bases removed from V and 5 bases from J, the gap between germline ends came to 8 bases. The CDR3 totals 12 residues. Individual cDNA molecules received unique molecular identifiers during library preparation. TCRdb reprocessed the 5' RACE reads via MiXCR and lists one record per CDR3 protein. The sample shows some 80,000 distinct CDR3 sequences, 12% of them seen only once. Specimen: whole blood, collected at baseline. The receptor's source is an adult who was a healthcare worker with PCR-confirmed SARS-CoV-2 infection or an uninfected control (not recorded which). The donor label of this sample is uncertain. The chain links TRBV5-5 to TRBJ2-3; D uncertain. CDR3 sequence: CASSQTIDTQYF. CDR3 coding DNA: TGTGCCAGCAGCCAGACGATAGATACGCAGTATTTT. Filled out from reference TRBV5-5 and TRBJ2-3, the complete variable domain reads DAGVTQSPTHLIKTRGQQVTLRCSPISGHKSVSWYQQVLGQGPQFIFQYYEKEERGRGNFPDRFSARQFPNYSSELNVNALLLGDSALYLCASSQTIDTQYFGPGTRLTVL.